A single sample gave rise to the 12 T cell receptor beta chains below, sequenced in a study of cytomegalovirus exposure and HLA in healthy donors. The PCR used 60 Vbeta and 13 Jbeta primers. Assay used: immunoSEQ multiplex PCR; TCRdb lists only in-frame clones, some missing. The data contain some 110,000 clones, nearly 75% of them singletons. Sequencing used PBMCs. Source of these receptors: a young man in good health and CMV-seropositive.

This clone showed up just a few times. The J gene is TRBJ1-5, the V gene TRBV30; TRBD1 is a possible D gene (5 bases). Germline V gene lookup returns CDR1 GTSNPN and CDR2 SVGIG (reference sequence). The CDR3 is 13 amino acids. V gave up 0 bases and J gave up 3 bases, with 6 bases separating them. The CDR3 bases are TGTGCCTGGAGTGTAGGGGACAATCAGCCCCAGCATTTT. This sequence encodes CAWSVGDNQPQHF.

The rearrangement joins TRBV4-1 to TRBJ2-1; 7 bases line up with TRBD1. V lost 8 bases and J lost 4; bases outside the gene matches: 8. Germline-derived CDR1 and CDR2 are MGHRA and YSYEKL. This CDR3 contains 14 residues. CDR3: CASVRDRDYNEQFF. CDR3 sequence (DNA): TGCGCCAGCGTACGGGACAGAGATTACAATGAGCAGTTCTTC.

This clone has only a few counts. The chain uses TRBV7-9 and TRBJ2-1, with 7 bases aligning to TRBD1. Germline lookup yields CDR1 SEHNR and CDR2 FQNEAQ (reference sequence). The CDR3 consists of 16 residues. The J segment lost 0 bases and the V segment lost 0 bases, leaving 2 bases of the junction unmatched. CDR3 protein: CASSLADRSSYNEQFF. Here the CDR3 DNA reads TGTGCCAGCAGCTTAGCGGACAGGAGCTCCTACAATGAGCAGTTCTTC.

This clone was counted between two and nine times. The chain uses TRBV5-6 and TRBJ2-1; no clear D gene. V was cut by 0 bases and J by 3 bases, with 7 bases left in between. Germline V gives CDR1 SGHDT, CDR2 YYEEEE. There are 14 residues in the CDR3. CDR3 sequence reads: CASSLGPGYNEQFF. The CDR3 coding sequence is TGTGCCAGCAGCTTGGGCCCGGGCTACAATGAGCAGTTCTTC.

V is TRBV25-1 and J is TRBJ2-3; a possible D gene is TRBD1 (6 bases). V dropped 2 bases and J dropped 1 base, with 13 bases sitting between them. The germline gives CDR1 MGHDK, CDR2 SYGVNS. The CDR3 covers 16 residues. This CDR3 reads CASSEGKTGRTDTQYF. DNA of the CDR3: TGTGCCAGCAGTGAAGGGAAAACAGGGCGCACAGATACGCAGTATTTT.

The chain uses TRBV20-1 and TRBJ1-1, with D perhaps matching TRBD1 (6 bases). Germline lookup yields CDR1 DFQATT and CDR2 SNEGSKA (reference sequence). The CDR3 is 11 residues long. CDR3 coding DNA: TGCCAACTGGGGGCGGGCACTGAAGCTTTCTTT. Its translation is CQLGAGTEAFF.

This clone was detected only a few times. The chain has TRBV9 and TRBJ2-5; 7 positions agree with TRBD1. Germline CDR1 SGDLS, CDR2 YYNGEE. There are 14 residues in the CDR3. The V segment lost 3 bases and the J segment 9 bases; nucleotides outside the gene matches: 11. The DNA of the CDR3 is TGTGCCAGCAGCGCCGACAGGGTGGGTCGGGCCCAGTACTTC. Protein product: CASSADRVGRAQYF.

This clone has only a few counts. The rearrangement uses TRBV6-1 and TRBJ1-2; D unclear. This CDR3 spans 15 amino acids. The ends were cut back, 5 bases at V and 8 bases at J, with 21 bases in the middle. Germline loops: CDR1 MNHNS, CDR2 SASEGT. Here the CDR3 DNA reads TGTGCCAGCAGTTCGCATGTTGGGAGGGAGGAGGGCTACACCTTC. It specifies CASSSHVGREEGYTF.

The J gene is TRBJ2-1, the V gene TRBV6-1; 8 positions match TRBD2. V gave up 7 bases and J gave up 8 bases; unmatched junction bases: 10. The CDR3 sequence is 14 residues long. CDR1 is MNHNS and CDR2 is SASEGT in the germline V gene. CDR3 nucleotide sequence: TGTGCCAGCACGGGAGGGGAAAGAATCTATGAGCAGTTCTTC. It is translated as CASTGGERIYEQFF.

The chain employs TRBV6-1 and TRBJ1-2; D unresolved. The CDR3 has 14 residues. Germline V CDR1 and CDR2: MNHNS, SASEGT. The V end was cut by 3 bases, the J end by 4 bases, with 12 bases between. The CDR3 DNA follows: TGTGCCAGCAGTGACGGCGGGAGGTCCTATGGCTACACCTTC. Residues: CASSDGGRSYGYTF.

The V and J genes are TRBV11-3 and TRBJ2-2; the D gene is possibly TRBD1 (7 bases). Germline V gene lookup returns CDR1 SGHNT and CDR2 YENEEA. V was trimmed by 6 bases and J by 5 bases, leaving 13 bases between them. The CDR3 covers 14 residues. CDR3 nucleotide sequence: TGTGCCAGCAGTTTGACAGGGAGGACCGGGGAGCTGTTTTTT. Translated, it gives CASSLTGRTGELFF.

J is TRBJ1-5 and V is TRBV2; TRBD1 matches 7 bases. Unmatched junction bases numbered 7, after V lost 5 bases and J lost 0 bases. Germline CDR1 and CDR2: SNHLY and FYNNEI. The CDR3 is 16 residues long. CDR3 loop: CASSTRGAYSNQPQHF. DNA of the CDR3: TGTGCCAGCAGTACCAGGGGGGCTTATAGCAATCAGCCCCAGCATTTT.